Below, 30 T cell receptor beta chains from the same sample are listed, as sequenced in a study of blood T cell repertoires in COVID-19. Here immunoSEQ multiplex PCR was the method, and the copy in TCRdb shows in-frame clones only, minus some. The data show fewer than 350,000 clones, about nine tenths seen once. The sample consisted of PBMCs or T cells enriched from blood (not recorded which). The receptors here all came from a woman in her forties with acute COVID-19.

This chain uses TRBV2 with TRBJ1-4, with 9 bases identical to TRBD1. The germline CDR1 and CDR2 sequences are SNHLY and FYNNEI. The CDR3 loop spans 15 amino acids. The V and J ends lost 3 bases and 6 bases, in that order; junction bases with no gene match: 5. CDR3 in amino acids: CASSDGTGGYEKLFF. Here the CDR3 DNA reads TGTGCCAGCAGTGATGGAACAGGGGGCTATGAAAAACTGTTTTTT.

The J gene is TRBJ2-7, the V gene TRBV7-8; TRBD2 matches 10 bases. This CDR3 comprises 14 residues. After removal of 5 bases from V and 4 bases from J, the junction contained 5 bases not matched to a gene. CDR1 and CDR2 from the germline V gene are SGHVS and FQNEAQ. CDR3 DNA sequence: TGTGCCAGCAGCGCAGTAGCGGGAGGATACGAGCAGTACTTC. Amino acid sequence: CASSAVAGGYEQYF.

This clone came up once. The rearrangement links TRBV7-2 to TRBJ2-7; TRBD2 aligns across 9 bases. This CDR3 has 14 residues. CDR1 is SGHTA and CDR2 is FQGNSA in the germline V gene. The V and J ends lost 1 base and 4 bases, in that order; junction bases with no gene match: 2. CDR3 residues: CASSLERGAYEQYF. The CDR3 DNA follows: TGTGCCAGCAGCTTAGAGCGGGGGGCGTACGAGCAGTACTTC.

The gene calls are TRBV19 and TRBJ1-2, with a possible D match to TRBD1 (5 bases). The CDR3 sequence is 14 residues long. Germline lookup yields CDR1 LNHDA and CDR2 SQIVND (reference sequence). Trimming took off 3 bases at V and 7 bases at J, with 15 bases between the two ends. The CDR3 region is CASSIELGRGGYTF. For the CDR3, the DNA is TGTGCCAGTAGTATTGAATTAGGAAGGGGTGGCTACACCTTC.

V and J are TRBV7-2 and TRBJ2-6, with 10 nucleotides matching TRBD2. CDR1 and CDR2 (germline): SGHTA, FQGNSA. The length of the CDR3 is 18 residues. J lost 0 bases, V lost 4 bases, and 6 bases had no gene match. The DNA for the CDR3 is TGTGCCAGCAGCTCCGGACTAGCGGAGGCCTCTGGGGCCAACGTCCTGACTTTC. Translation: CASSSGLAEASGANVLTF.

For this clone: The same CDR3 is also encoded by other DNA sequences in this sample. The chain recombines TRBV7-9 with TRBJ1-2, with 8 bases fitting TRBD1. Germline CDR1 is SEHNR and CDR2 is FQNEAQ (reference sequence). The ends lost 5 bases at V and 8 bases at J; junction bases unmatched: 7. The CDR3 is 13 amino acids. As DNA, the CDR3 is TGTGCCAGCAGCCTAGGACAGGGATCGGGCTACACCTTC. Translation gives CASSLGQGSGYTF.

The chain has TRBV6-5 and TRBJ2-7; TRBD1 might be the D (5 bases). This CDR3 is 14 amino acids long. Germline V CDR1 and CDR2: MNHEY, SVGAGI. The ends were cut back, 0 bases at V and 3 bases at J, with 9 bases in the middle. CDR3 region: CASSYSKGHYEQYF. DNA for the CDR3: TGTGCCAGCAGTTACTCGAAAGGACACTACGAGCAGTACTTC.

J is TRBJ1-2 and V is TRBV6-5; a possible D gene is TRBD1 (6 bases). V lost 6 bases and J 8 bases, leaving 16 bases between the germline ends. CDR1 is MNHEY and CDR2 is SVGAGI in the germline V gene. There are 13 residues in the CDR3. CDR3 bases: TGTGCCAGCAGGGGGGAGGGGGAATGGGGCTACACCTTC. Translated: CASRGEGEWGYTF.

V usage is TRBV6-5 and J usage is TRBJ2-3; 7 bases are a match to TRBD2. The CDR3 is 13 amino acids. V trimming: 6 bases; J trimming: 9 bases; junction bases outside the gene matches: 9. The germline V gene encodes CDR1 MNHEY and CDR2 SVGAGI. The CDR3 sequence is CASSSRVGGTQYF. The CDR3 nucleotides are TGTGCCAGCAGCTCCCGGGTGGGGGGGACGCAGTATTTT.

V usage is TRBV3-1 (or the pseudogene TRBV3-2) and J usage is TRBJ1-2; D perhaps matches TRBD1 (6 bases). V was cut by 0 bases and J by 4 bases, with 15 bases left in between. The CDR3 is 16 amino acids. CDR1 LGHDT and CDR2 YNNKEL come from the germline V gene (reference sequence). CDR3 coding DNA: TGTGCCAGCAGCCAAGAGGGGGCAGCGGGGACCTATGGCTACACCTTC. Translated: CASSQEGAAGTYGYTF.

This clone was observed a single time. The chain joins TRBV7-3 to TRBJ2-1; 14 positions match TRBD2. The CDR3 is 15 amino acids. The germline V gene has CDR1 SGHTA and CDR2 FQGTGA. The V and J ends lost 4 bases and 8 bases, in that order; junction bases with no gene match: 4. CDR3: CASSSGTSGSDEQFF. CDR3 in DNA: TGTGCCAGCAGCTCCGGGACTAGCGGGAGTGATGAGCAGTTCTTC.

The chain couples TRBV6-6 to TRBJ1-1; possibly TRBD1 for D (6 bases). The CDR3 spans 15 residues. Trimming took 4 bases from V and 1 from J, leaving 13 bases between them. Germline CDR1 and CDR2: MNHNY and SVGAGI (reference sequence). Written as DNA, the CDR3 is TGTGCCAGCAGTTCGTCGGGGGGGCCGAACACTGAAGCTTTCTTT. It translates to CASSSSGGPNTEAFF.

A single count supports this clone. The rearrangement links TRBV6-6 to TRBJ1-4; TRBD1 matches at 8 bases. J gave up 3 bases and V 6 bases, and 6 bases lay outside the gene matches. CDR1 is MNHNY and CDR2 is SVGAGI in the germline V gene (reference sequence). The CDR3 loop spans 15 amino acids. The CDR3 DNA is TGTGCCAGCAGCAAAAGGACAGGGTCTAATGAAAAACTGTTTTTT. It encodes CASSKRTGSNEKLFF.

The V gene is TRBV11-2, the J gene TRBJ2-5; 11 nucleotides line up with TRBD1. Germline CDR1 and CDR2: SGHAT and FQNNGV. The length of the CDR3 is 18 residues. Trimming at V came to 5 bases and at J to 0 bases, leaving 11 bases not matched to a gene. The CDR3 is CASSPRTGGVRYQETQYF. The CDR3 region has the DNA TGTGCCAGCAGCCCCCGGACAGGGGGCGTGAGGTACCAAGAGACCCAGTACTTC.

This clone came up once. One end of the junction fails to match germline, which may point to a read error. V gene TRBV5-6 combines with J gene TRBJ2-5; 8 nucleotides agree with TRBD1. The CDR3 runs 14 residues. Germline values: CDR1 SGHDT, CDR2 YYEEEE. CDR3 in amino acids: CASSFLQGAEAQYF. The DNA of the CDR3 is TGTGCCAGCAGCTTCCTCCAGGGGGCAGAGGCCCAGTACTTC. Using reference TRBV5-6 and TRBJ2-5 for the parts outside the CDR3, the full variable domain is DAGVTQSPTHLIKTRGQQVTLRCSPKSGHDTVSWYQQALGQGPQFIFQYYEEEERQRGNFPDRFSGHQFPNYSSELNVNALLLGDSALYLCASSFLQGAEAQYFGPGTRLLVL.

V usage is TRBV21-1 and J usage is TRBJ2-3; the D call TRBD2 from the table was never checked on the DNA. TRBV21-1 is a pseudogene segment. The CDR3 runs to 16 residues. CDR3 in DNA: TGTGCCAGCAGCAAAGGCCTAGCGGCTAGCACAGATACGCAGTATTTT. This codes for CASSKGLAASTDTQYF.

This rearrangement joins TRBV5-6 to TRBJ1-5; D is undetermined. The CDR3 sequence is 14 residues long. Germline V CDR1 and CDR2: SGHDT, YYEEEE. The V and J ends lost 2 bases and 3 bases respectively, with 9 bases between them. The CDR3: CASSFGGNNQPQHF. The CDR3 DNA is TGTGCCAGCAGCTTCGGCGGAAACAATCAGCCCCAGCATTTT.

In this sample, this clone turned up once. Written as DNA, the CDR3 is TGTGCCAGCAGCCTCCCTAGCGGGGCCATCTCCTACAATGAGCAGTTCTTC. Amino acids: CASSLPSGAISYNEQFF. The chain joins TRBV5-5 to TRBJ2-1; 9 bases match TRBD2. CDR1 is SGHKS and CDR2 is YYEKEE in the germline V gene (reference sequence). V was pared by 4 bases and J by 0 bases, with 8 bases of the junction left unmatched. The CDR3 consists of 17 residues. Full variable domain (missing parts from reference TRBV5-5 and TRBJ2-1): DAGVTQSPTHLIKTRGQQVTLRCSPISGHKSVSWYQQVLGQGPQFIFQYYEKEERGRGNFPDRFSARQFPNYSSELNVNALLLGDSALYLCASSLPSGAISYNEQFFGPGTRLTVL.

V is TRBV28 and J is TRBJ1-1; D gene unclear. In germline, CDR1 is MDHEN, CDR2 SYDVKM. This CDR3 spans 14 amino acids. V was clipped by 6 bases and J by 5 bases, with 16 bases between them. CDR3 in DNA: TGTGCCAGCAGCCCCGCGACGGGTGGGACTGAAGCTTTCTTT. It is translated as CASSPATGGTEAFF.

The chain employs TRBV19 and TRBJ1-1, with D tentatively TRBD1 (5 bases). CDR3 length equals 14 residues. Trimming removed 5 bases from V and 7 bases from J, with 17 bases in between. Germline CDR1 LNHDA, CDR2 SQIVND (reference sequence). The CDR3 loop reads CASSPGGARGEAFF. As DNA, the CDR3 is TGTGCCAGTAGTCCCGGAGGGGCTCGAGGTGAAGCTTTCTTT. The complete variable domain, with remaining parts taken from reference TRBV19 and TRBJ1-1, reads DGGITQSPKYLFRKEGQNVTLSCEQNLNHDAMYWYRQDPGQGLRLIYYSQIVNDFQKGDIAEGYSVSREKKESFPLTVTSAQKNPTAFYLCASSPGGARGEAFFGQGTRLTVV.

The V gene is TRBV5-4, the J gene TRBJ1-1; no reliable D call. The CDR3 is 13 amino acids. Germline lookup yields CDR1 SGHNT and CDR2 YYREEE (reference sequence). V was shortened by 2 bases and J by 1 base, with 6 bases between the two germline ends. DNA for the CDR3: TGTGCCAGCAGCTTATGGGCGAACACTGAAGCTTTCTTT. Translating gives CASSLWANTEAFF.

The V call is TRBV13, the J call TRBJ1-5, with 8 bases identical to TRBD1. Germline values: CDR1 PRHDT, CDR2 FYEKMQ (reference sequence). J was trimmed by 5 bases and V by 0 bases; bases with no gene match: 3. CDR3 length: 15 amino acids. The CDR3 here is CASSLGTGGYQPQHF. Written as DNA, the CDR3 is TGTGCCAGCAGCTTAGGAACAGGGGGTTATCAGCCCCAGCATTTT.

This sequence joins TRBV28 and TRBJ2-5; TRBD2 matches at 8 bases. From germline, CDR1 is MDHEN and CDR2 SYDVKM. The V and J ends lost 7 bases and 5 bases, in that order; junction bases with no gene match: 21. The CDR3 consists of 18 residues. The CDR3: CASTRLAGLNPQEETQYF. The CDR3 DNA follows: TGTGCCAGCACTCGGCTAGCGGGTTTGAACCCACAAGAGGAGACCCAGTACTTC. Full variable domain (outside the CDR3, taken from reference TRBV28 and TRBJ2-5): DVKVTQSSRYLVKRTGEKVFLECVQDMDHENMFWYRQDPGLGLRLIYFSYDVKMKEKGDIPEGYSVSREKKERFSLILESASTNQTSMYLCASTRLAGLNPQEETQYFGPGTRLLVL.

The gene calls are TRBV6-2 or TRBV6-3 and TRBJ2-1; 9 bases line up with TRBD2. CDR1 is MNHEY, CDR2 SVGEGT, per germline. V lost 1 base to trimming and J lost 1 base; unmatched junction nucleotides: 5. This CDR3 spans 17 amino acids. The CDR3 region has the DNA TGTGCCAGCAGTTACTGGGCGGGAGGGCCTTCCTACAATGAGCAGTTCTTC. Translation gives CASSYWAGGPSYNEQFF.

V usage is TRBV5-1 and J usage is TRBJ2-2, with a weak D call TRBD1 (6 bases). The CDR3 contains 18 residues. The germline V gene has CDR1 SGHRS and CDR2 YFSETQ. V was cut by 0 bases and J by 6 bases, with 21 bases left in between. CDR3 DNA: TGCGCCAGCAGCTTGGATGAGGGAGACAGGTGGACCGCCGGGGAGCTGTTTTTT. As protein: CASSLDEGDRWTAGELFF.

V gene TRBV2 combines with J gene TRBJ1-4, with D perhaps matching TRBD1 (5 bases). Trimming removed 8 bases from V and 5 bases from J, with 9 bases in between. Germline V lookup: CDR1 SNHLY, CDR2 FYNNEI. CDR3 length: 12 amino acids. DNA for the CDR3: TGTGCCAGCGGCAGGGTAAATGAAAAACTGTTTTTT. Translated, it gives CASGRVNEKLFF.

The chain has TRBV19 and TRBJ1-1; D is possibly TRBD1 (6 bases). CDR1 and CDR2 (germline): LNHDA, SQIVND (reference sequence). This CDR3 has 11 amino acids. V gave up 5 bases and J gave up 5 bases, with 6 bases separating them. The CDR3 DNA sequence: TGTGCCAGTAGTCAGGGGACTGAAGCTTTCTTT. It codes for CASSQGTEAFF. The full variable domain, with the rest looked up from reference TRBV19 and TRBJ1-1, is DGGITQSPKYLFRKEGQNVTLSCEQNLNHDAMYWYRQDPGQGLRLIYYSQIVNDFQKGDIAEGYSVSREKKESFPLTVTSAQKNPTAFYLCASSQGTEAFFGQGTRLTVV.

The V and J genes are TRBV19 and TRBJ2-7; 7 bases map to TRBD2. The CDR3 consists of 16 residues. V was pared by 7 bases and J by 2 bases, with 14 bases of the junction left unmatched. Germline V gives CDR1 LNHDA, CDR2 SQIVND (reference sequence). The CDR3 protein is CASTQEAGVSTYEQYF. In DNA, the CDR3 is TGTGCCAGTACCCAGGAGGCGGGAGTTTCCACCTACGAGCAGTACTTC.

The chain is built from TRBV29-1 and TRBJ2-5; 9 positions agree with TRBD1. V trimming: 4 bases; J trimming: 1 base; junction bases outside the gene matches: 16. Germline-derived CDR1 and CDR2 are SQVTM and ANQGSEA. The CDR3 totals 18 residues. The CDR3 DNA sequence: TGCAGCGTTGGAGGGGACAGGGCTCGGGGGGCTTCCCAAGAGACCCAGTACTTC. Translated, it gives CSVGGDRARGASQETQYF.

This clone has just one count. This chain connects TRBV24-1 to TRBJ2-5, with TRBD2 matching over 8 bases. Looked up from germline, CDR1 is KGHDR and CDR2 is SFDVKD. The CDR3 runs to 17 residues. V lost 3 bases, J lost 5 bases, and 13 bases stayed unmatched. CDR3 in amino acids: CATSDAAGGGHGETQYF. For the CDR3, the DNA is TGTGCCACCAGTGATGCCGCCGGGGGGGGCCACGGGGAGACCCAGTACTTC.